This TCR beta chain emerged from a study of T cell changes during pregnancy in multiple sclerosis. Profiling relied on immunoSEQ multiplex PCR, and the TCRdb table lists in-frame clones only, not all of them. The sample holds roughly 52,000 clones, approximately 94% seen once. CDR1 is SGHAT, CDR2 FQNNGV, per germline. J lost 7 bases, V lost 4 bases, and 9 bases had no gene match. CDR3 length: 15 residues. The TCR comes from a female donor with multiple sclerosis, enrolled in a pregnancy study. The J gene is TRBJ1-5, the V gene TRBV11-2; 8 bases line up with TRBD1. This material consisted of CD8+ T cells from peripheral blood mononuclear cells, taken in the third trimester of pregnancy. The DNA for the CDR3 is TGTGCCAGCAGCTCCAACGACAGGGGCGGGCAGCCCCAGCATTTT. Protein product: CASSSNDRGGQPQHF.